This TCR beta chain was captured in a study of blood T cell repertoires in COVID-19. Turning to the study itself: There were acute and convalescent COVID-19 samples, and they came from the United States, Italy and Spain. Sample material is recorded as cDNA or gDNA derived from T cells, B-cell-depleted T cells, or PBMCs.

Original methodology: Estimation of nucleated cell counts was performed using reference gene primer amplification. Profiled with immunoSEQ multiplex PCR; TCRdb holds only in-frame clones, not every one. V and J calls plus clone size are reproduced from that table; the DNA served to infer D and trimming. The data contain roughly 58,000 clones, about 81% of them seen just once; the ten biggest clones take up over 15%. Losses at the gene ends were 5 bases for V and 1 base for J; bases not matched to a gene: 7. This CDR3 contains 16 residues. Germline CDR1 is SGHDN and CDR2 is FVKESK. V and J are TRBV14 and TRBJ1-2, with 10 bases lining up with TRBD1. The sequenced sample was peripheral blood. The clonotype was recovered from a man aged 65-85 years with active COVID-19. Here the CDR3 reads CASSVRQGARNYGYTF. The CDR3 DNA reads TGTGCCAGCAGCGTACGACAGGGGGCACGTAACTATGGCTACACCTTC.